The clone carrying this T cell receptor beta chain has just one count. How the authors handled the data: Amplification with reference gene primers provided the estimates of nucleated cell counts. The table came from immunoSEQ multiplex PCR; TCRdb's copy has only in-frame clones and leaves some out. The DNA gave D and trimming, while V, J and clone size come from that table. Of approximately 250,000 clones in the sample, 75% to 85% were seen once. Per germline, CDR1 SNHLY and CDR2 FYNNEI. V was cut by 6 bases and J by 2 bases, with 13 bases left in between. This CDR3 is 14 amino acids long. This record belongs to a study of blood T cell repertoires in COVID-19. Study summary: Specimens from acute and convalescent COVID-19 originated in the United States, Italy and Spain.

The source of this sequence is a middle-aged man who had recovered from COVID-19. The chain uses TRBV2 and TRBJ1-2, with no clear D. What was sequenced was peripheral blood. CDR3 amino acids: CASRRELANYGYTF. CDR3 bases: TGTGCCAGCAGGAGGGAGTTGGCAAACTATGGCTACACCTTC.